This passage covers 5 T cell receptor beta chains from one sample sequenced in a study of CD8 T cells in ankylosing spondylitis. In TCRdb, the 5' RACE reads were re-called with MiXCR into one record per CDR3 protein. The sample lists 200,000 to 250,000 distinct CDR3 sequences, approximately 10% occurring once. Material: blood, either unsorted or a sorted T cell fraction (not recorded which). The receptors here all came from a male donor with ankylosing spondylitis or in good health (not recorded which).

This clonotype was observed a few times. The J gene is TRBJ2-3, the V gene TRBV3-1; D tentatively fits TRBD1 or TRBD2 (5 bases each). This CDR3 has 15 amino acids. V was clipped by 3 bases and J by 4 bases, with 14 bases between them. Germline CDR1 LGHDT, CDR2 YNNKEL (reference sequence). The CDR3 loop reads CASSQRGTGADTQYF. CDR3 in DNA: TGTGCCAGCAGCCAGAGGGGAACTGGAGCAGATACGCAGTATTTT.

This clonotype came up many times. The genes are TRBV5-4 and TRBJ2-5; TRBD2 matches at 7 bases. Germline lookup yields CDR1 SGHNT and CDR2 YYREEE (reference sequence). Losses at the gene ends were 4 bases for V and 9 bases for J; bases not matched to a gene: 3. CDR3 length equals 11 residues. The CDR3 region is CASSDAGAQYF. CDR3 nucleotides: TGTGCCAGCAGCGATGCGGGGGCCCAGTACTTC. The full variable domain, with the rest looked up from reference TRBV5-4 and TRBJ2-5, is ETGVTQSPTHLIKTRGQQVTLRCSSQSGHNTVSWYQQALGQGPQFIFQYYREEENGRGNFPPRFSGLQFPNYSSELNVNALELDDSALYLCASSDAGAQYFGPGTRLLVL.

Many counts were recorded for this clonotype. V usage is TRBV20-1 and J usage is TRBJ2-1; tentative D call: TRBD2 (6 bases). CDR1 and CDR2 (germline): DFQATT, SNEGSKA (reference sequence). The ends were cut back, 3 bases at V and 6 bases at J, with 15 bases in the middle. The CDR3 has 14 amino acids. The CDR3 coding sequence is TGCAGTGCTAGGGAGCAGGCCGGGGGCAATGAGCAGTTCTTC. Protein sequence: CSAREQAGGNEQFF.

The table lists this clonotype with many counts. Written as DNA, the CDR3 is TGTGCCAGCAGAGAGAGAGGGGGCTCGGGCTATGGCTACACCTTC. Translating it yields CASRERGGSGYGYTF. J is TRBJ1-2 and V is TRBV6-1; 7 bases fit TRBD1. Trimming took 6 bases from V and 4 from J; bases not matched to a gene: 11. The CDR3 loop spans 15 amino acids. The germline gives CDR1 MNHNS, CDR2 SASEGT.

This clonotype was detected ten times or more. The rearrangement links TRBV20-1 to TRBJ2-5; no clear D. The CDR3 is 11 residues long. The germline V and J ends were trimmed by 0 bases and 7 bases, with 6 bases remaining between them. Germline assignment: CDR1 DFQATT and CDR2 SNEGSKA (reference sequence). The CDR3 sequence: CSARDRATQYF. The CDR3 DNA reads TGCAGTGCTAGAGATCGGGCGACCCAGTACTTC.